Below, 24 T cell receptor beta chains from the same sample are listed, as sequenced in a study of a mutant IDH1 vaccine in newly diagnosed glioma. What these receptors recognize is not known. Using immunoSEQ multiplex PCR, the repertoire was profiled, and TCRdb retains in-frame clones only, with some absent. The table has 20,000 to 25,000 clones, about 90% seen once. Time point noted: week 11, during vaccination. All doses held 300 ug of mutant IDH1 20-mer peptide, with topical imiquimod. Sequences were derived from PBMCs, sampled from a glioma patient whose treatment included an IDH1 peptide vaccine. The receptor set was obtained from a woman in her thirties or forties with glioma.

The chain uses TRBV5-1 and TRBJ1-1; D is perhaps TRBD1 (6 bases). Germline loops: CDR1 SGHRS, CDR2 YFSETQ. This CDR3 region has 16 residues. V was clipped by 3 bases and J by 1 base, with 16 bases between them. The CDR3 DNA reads TGCGCCAGCAGCTCCCGAGGACAGACTGGGAACACTGAAGCTTTCTTT. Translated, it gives CASSSRGQTGNTEAFF.

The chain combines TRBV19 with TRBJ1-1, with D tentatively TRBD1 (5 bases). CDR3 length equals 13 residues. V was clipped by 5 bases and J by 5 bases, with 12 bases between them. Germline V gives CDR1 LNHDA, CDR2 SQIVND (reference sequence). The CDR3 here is CASSGAGRTEAFF. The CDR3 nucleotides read TGTGCCAGTAGTGGGGCAGGGCGGACTGAAGCTTTCTTT.

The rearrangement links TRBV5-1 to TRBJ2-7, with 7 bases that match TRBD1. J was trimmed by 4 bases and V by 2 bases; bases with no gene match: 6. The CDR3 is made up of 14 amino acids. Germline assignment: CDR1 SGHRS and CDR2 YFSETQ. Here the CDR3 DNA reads TGCGCCAGCAGCTTCCGGGACAGACAATACGAGCAGTACTTC. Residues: CASSFRDRQYEQYF. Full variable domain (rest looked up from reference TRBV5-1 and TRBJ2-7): KAGVTQTPRYLIKTRGQQVTLSCSPISGHRSVSWYQQTPGQGLQFLFEYFSETQRNKGNFPGRFSGRQFSNSRSEMNVSTLELGDSALYLCASSFRDRQYEQYFGPGTRLTVT.

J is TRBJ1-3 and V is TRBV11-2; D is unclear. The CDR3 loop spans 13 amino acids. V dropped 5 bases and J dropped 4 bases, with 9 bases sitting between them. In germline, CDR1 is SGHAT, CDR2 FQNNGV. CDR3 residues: CASSIQEGNTIYF. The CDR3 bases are TGTGCCAGCAGCATACAAGAAGGAAACACCATATATTTT.

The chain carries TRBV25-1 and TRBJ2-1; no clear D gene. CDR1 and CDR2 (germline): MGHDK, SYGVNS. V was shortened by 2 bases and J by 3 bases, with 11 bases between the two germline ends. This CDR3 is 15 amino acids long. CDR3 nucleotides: TGTGCCAGCAGTGAACACGGCAGCCACTACAATGAGCAGTTCTTC. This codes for CASSEHGSHYNEQFF. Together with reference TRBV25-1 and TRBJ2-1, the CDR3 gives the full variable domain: EADIYQTPRYLVIGTGKKITLECSQTMGHDKMYWYQQDPGMELHLIHYSYGVNSTEKGDLSSESTVSRIRTEHFPLTLESARPSHTSQYLCASSEHGSHYNEQFFGPGTRLTVL.

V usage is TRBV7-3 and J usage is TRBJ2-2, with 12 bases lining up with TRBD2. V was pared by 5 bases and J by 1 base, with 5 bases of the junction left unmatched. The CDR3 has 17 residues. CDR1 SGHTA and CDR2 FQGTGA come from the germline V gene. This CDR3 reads CASSIQTSGRNTGELFF. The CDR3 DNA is TGTGCCAGCAGCATCCAGACTAGCGGGAGGAACACCGGGGAGCTGTTTTTT.

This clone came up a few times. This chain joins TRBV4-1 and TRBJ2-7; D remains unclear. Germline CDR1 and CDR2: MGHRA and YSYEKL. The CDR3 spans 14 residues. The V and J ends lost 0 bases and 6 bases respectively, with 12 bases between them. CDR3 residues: CASSQDMVVAEQYF. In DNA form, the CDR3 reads TGCGCCAGCAGCCAAGATATGGTAGTGGCCGAGCAGTACTTC.

The CDR3 spells CASSLRWGRENEKLFF. In DNA, the CDR3 is TGCGCCAGCAGCTTAAGGTGGGGTAGGGAGAATGAAAAACTGTTTTTT. This rearrangement joins TRBV4-3 to TRBJ1-4; D is undetermined. Germline-derived CDR1 and CDR2 are LGHNA and YSLEER. The CDR3 runs 16 residues. V lost 5 bases to trimming and J lost 5 bases, with 18 bases between them.

CDR3: CAWGTSRFTQYF. CDR3 DNA: TGTGCCTGGGGGACGAGTCGTTTTACGCAGTATTTT. The rearrangement links TRBV30 to TRBJ2-3; D is possibly TRBD1 or TRBD2 (5 bases each). This CDR3 contains 12 residues. V was cut by 5 bases and J by 8 bases, with 14 bases left in between. CDR1 and CDR2 (germline): GTSNPN, SVGIG (reference sequence).

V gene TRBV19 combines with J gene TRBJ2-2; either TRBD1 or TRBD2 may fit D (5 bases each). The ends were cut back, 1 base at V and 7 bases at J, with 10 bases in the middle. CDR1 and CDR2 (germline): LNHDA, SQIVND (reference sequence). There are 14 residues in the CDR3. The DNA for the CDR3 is TGTGCCAGTAGTATAGTTTGGGACGACGGGGAGCTGTTTTTT. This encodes CASSIVWDDGELFF.

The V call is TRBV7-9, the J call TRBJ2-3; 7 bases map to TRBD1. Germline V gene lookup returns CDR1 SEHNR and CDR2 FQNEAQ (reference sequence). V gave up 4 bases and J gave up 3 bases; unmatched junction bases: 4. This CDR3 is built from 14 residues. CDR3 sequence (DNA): TGTGCCAGCAGCTGGGGACAGCTTACAGATACGCAGTATTTT. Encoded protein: CASSWGQLTDTQYF.

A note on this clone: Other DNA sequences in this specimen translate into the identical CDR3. CDR3 protein: CASSLGTDTEAFF. The DNA of the CDR3 is TGCGCCAGCAGCTTGGGGACAGACACTGAAGCTTTCTTT. This chain connects TRBV5-1 to TRBJ1-1; TRBD1 might be the D (6 bases). V was clipped by 0 bases and J by 3 bases, with 6 bases between them. CDR3 length: 13 amino acids. Germline-derived CDR1 and CDR2 are SGHRS and YFSETQ. Looking up the rest from reference TRBV5-1 and TRBJ1-1 gives the full variable domain: KAGVTQTPRYLIKTRGQQVTLSCSPISGHRSVSWYQQTPGQGLQFLFEYFSETQRNKGNFPGRFSGRQFSNSRSEMNVSTLELGDSALYLCASSLGTDTEAFFGQGTRLTVV.

DNA of the CDR3: TGTGCCAGCAGCTTACGGGGGGCGAGTGGCTACACCTTC. Translation: CASSLRGASGYTF. The chain employs TRBV5-6 and TRBJ1-2; weak D call: TRBD1 (6 bases). Trimming took 2 bases from V and 7 from J, leaving 12 bases between them. The germline V gene has CDR1 SGHDT and CDR2 YYEEEE. CDR3 length: 13 residues.

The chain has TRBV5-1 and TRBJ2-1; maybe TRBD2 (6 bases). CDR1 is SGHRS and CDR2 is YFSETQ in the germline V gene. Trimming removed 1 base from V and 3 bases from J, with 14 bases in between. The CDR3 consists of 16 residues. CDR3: CASSLLASAGYNEQFF. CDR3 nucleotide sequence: TGCGCCAGCAGCTTGTTGGCTAGCGCGGGCTACAATGAGCAGTTCTTC.

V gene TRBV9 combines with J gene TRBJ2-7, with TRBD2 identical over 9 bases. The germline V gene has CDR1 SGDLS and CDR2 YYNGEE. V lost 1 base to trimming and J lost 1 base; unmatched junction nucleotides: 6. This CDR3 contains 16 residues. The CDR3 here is CASSVHAGGSSYEQYF. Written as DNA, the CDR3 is TGTGCCAGCAGCGTACACGCGGGAGGGTCATCCTACGAGCAGTACTTC.

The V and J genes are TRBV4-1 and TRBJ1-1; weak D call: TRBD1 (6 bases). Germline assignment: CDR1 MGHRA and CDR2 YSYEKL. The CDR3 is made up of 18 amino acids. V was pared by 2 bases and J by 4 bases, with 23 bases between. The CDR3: CASSQIGGRGPVSTEAFF. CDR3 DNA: TGCGCCAGCAGCCAAATCGGAGGCAGGGGCCCCGTGAGCACTGAAGCTTTCTTT.

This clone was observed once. The CDR3 loop reads CASSLTDTYQPQHF. CDR3 DNA: TGTGCCAGCAGCCTTACAGATACTTATCAGCCCCAGCATTTT. This chain links TRBV7-8 with TRBJ1-5, with D unclear. Germline CDR1 is SGHVS and CDR2 is FQNEAQ. CDR3 length: 14 amino acids. V lost 5 bases to trimming and J lost 5 bases, with 13 bases between them. Together with reference TRBV7-8 and TRBJ1-5, the CDR3 gives the full variable domain: GAGVSQSPRYKVAKRGQDVALRCDPISGHVSLFWYQQALGQGPEFLTYFQNEAQLDKSGLPSDRFFAERPEGSVSTLKIQRTQQEDSAVYLCASSLTDTYQPQHFGDGTRLSIL.

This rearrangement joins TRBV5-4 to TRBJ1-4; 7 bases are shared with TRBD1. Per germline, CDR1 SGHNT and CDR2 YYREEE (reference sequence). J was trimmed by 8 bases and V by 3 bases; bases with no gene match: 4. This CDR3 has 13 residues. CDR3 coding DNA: TGTGCCAGCAGCTCTGGACAGGTCGAAAAACTGTTTTTT. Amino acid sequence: CASSSGQVEKLFF.

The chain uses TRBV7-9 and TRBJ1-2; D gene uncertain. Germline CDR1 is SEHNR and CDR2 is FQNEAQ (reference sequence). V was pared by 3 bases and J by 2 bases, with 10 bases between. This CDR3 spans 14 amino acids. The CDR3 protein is CASSLVSGNYGYTF. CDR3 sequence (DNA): TGTGCCAGCAGCTTGGTTTCAGGCAACTATGGCTACACCTTC.

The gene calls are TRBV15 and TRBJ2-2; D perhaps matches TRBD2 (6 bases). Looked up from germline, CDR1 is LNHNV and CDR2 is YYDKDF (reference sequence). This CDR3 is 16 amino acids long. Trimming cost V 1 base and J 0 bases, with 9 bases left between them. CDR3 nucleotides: TGTGCCACCAGCAGAGGGGGGACTTCGAACACCGGGGAGCTGTTTTTT. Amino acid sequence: CATSRGGTSNTGELFF.

Here the CDR3 reads CATSSRTGFDEQYF. DNA for the CDR3: TGTGCCACCTCAAGCAGGACAGGGTTCGACGAGCAGTACTTC. The rearrangement joins TRBV6-1 to TRBJ2-7, with 8 bases lining up with TRBD1. Looked up from germline, CDR1 is MNHNS and CDR2 is SASEGT. CDR3 length: 14 amino acids. V lost 10 bases, J lost 5 bases, and 13 bases stayed unmatched.

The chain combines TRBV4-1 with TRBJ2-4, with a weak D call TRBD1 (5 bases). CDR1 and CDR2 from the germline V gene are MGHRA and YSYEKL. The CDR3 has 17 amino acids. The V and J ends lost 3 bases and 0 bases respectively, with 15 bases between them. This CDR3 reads CASSQTAGQLAKNIQYF. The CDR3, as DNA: TGCGCCAGCAGCCAGACCGCCGGACAACTAGCCAAAAACATTCAGTACTTC.

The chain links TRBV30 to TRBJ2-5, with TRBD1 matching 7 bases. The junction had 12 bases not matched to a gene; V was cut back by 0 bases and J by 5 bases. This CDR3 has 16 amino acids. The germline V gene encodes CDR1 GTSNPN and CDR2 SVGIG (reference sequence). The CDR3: CAWSVRAAGGRETQYF. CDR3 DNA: TGTGCCTGGAGTGTACGGGCCGCAGGGGGTCGGGAGACCCAGTACTTC.

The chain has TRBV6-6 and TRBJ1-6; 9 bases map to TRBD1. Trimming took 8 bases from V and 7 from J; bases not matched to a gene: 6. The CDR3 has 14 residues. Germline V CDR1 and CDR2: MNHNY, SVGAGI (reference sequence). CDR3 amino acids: CASEGQGKNSPLHF. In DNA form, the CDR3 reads TGTGCCAGCGAGGGACAGGGAAAGAATTCACCCCTCCACTTT.